These 26 T cell receptor beta chains were sequenced from one sample in a study of blood T cells in healthy people across ages. With a J-beta primer mix and a sample-barcoded 5' primer, a second PCR ran about 7 to 11 cycles. Each CDR3 protein is one row after TCRdb ran MiXCR on the 5' RACE reads. This sample has about 780,000 distinct CDR3 sequences, with around 62% found just once. The material sequenced was blood. These TCRs come from a man aged 25-40 years in good health.

The rearrangement links TRBV20-1 to TRBJ1-2; D might be TRBD1 (6 bases). This CDR3 is built from 12 residues. The germline CDR1 and CDR2 sequences are DFQATT and SNEGSKA (reference sequence). Trimming removed 4 bases at V and 8 bases at J, with 14 bases between. This CDR3 is CSATRDTSGYTF. CDR3 bases: TGCAGTGCTACCCGGGACACCTCCGGCTACACCTTC.

J is TRBJ1-2 and V is TRBV14; 7 nucleotides agree with TRBD1. This CDR3 is 14 amino acids long. Germline loops: CDR1 SGHDN, CDR2 FVKESK. Trimming removed 3 bases from V and 4 bases from J; junction bases left unmatched: 5. The chain's CDR3 is CASSQAQGGYGYTF. The CDR3 coding sequence is TGTGCCAGCAGCCAGGCGCAGGGGGGCTATGGCTACACCTTC.

V and J are TRBV29-1 and TRBJ2-4; maybe TRBD1 (5 bases). The J call may be in error: the DNA end matches TRBJ2-7 better. The CDR3 consists of 14 residues. CDR1 and CDR2 from the germline V gene are SQVTM and ANQGSEA. The CDR3 sequence is CSVNQKGFPYEQYF. For the CDR3, the DNA is TGCAGCGTGAACCAAAAGGGGTTCCCCTACGAGCAGTACTTC.

The chain employs TRBV20-1 and TRBJ1-2; D possibly corresponds to TRBD1 (5 bases). V gave up 3 bases and J gave up 4 bases, with 21 bases separating them. Germline CDR1 DFQATT, CDR2 SNEGSKA (reference sequence). This CDR3 is 16 amino acids long. The CDR3 reads CSARATGTPGLYGYTF. The CDR3 DNA sequence: TGCAGTGCTAGGGCAACCGGGACCCCGGGGCTCTATGGCTACACCTTC.

This clonotype was observed once. The chain is built from TRBV28 and TRBJ1-2; possibly TRBD1 for D (6 bases). Germline V CDR1 and CDR2: MDHEN, SYDVKM. Trimming removed 3 bases from V and 5 bases from J, with 10 bases in between. This CDR3 contains 13 residues. As DNA, the CDR3 is TGTGCCAGCAGTTTGGACAGAGAATATGGCTACACCTTC. Amino acid sequence: CASSLDREYGYTF.

This clonotype was found a few times. The chain is built from TRBV6-2 or TRBV6-3 and TRBJ2-1, with D possibly called TRBD1 or TRBD2 (5 bases each). Trimming shortened V by 3 bases and J by 7 bases, and 19 bases separated the two germline ends. CDR3 length: 16 residues. Germline V gene sequence: CDR1 MNHEY, CDR2 SVGEGT. The CDR3 sequence is CASSYSRANEGNEQFF. DNA of the CDR3: TGTGCCAGCAGTTATTCCCGGGCGAATGAGGGGAATGAGCAGTTCTTC.

This clonotype was counted between two and nine times. V and J are TRBV10-3 and TRBJ2-1; 10 nucleotides match TRBD2. The trim removed 11 bases at V and 4 bases at J, leaving 17 bases unmatched. There are 17 residues in the CDR3. Germline V gives CDR1 ENHRY, CDR2 SYGVKD. Written as DNA, the CDR3 is TGTGCCCCTGGTGGGACTAGCGATTTGGTGGGGTACAATGAGCAGTTCTTC. The encoded protein is CAPGGTSDLVGYNEQFF.

A note on this clonotype: Its ends do not fully match the called genes, so a read error is possible. V usage is TRBV7-9 and J usage is TRBJ1-2; no definite D call. The CDR3 covers 12 residues. Germline V gene sequence: CDR1 SEHNR, CDR2 FQNEAQ (reference sequence). This CDR3 reads CAGSLEGSGYTF. CDR3 DNA sequence: TGTGCCGGCAGCTTAGAAGGGTCTGGCTACACCTTC. The full variable domain, completed using reference TRBV7-9 and TRBJ1-2, is DTGVSQNPRHKITKRGQNVTFRCDPISEHNRLYWYRQTLGQGPEFLTYFQNEAQLEKSRLLSDRFSAERPKGSFSTLEIQRTEQGDSAMYLCAGSLEGSGYTFGSGTRLTVV.

This clonotype occurred a few times. The chain combines TRBV7-2 with TRBJ2-3, with D tentatively TRBD1 or TRBD2 (6 bases each). Germline V gives CDR1 SGHTA, CDR2 FQGNSA. This CDR3 is built from 13 residues. Trimming pared 8 bases from V and 4 bases from J, leaving 13 bases between. CDR3 DNA: TGTGCCAGCTCCCTAAGGGGGGCAGATACGCAGTATTTT. This translates into CASSLRGADTQYF. The whole variable domain, filled in from reference TRBV7-2 and TRBJ2-3, reads GAGVSQSPSNKVTEKGKDVELRCDPISGHTALYWYRQSLGQGLEFLIYFQGNSAPDKSGLPSDRFSAERTGGSVSTLTIQRTQQEDSAVYLCASSLRGADTQYFGPGTRLTVL.

The chain has TRBV5-1 and TRBJ1-1; no definite D call. The CDR3 runs to 13 residues. Germline V gene data show CDR1 as SGHRS and CDR2 as YFSETQ. V gave up 0 bases and J gave up 3 bases, with 6 bases separating them. As DNA, the CDR3 is TGCGCCAGCAGCTTGGCCCAGGACACTGAAGCTTTCTTT. Translated, it gives CASSLAQDTEAFF.

A few counts support this clonotype. J is TRBJ2-7 and V is TRBV29-1; 7 nucleotides agree with TRBD1. V dropped 7 bases and J dropped 1; count of bases not matched to a gene: 7. The CDR3 sequence is 13 residues long. Germline V lookup: CDR1 SQVTM, CDR2 ANQGSEA. The CDR3 DNA reads as TGCAGCGCGATCGACAGGGATTCCTACGAGCAGTACTTC. This translates into CSAIDRDSYEQYF.

The chain joins TRBV14 to TRBJ2-5; D ambiguous. The CDR3 spans 16 residues. Germline CDR1 and CDR2: SGHDN and FVKESK. Trimming removed 0 bases at V and 0 bases at J, with 11 bases between. The DNA of the CDR3 is TGTGCCAGCAGCCAAGAGATATGGTCCTACCAAGAGACCCAGTACTTC. Amino acid sequence: CASSQEIWSYQETQYF.

The V gene is TRBV6-5, the J gene TRBJ2-5; D might be TRBD2 (5 bases). V shed 4 bases and J shed 2 bases, with 11 bases lying between them. Germline lookup yields CDR1 MNHEY and CDR2 SVGAGI. The CDR3 spans 14 residues. The CDR3 protein is CASSFDGIQETQYF. CDR3 bases: TGTGCCAGCAGTTTCGACGGGATACAAGAGACCCAGTACTTC.

A note on this clonotype: This may stem from a read error, because a much larger clone lies one nucleotide away. The rearrangement uses TRBV7-2 and TRBJ2-5; the D is unclear. V gave up 1 base and J gave up 1 base, with 4 bases separating them. CDR3 length equals 13 residues. Germline V CDR1 and CDR2: SGHTA, FQGNSA. CDR3 loop: CASSLDIQETQYF. The DNA of the CDR3 is TGTGCCAGCAGCTTAGACATCCAAGAGACCCAGTACTTC.

This clonotype was detected only a few times. The V and J genes are TRBV6-5 and TRBJ2-7, with 11 bases matching TRBD1. The V gene end was trimmed by 2 bases and the J gene end by 8 bases; junction bases not matched to a gene: 5. CDR1 is MNHEY, CDR2 SVGAGI, per germline. CDR3 length: 14 amino acids. CDR3 amino acids: CASSYMGQGGQQYF. In DNA form, the CDR3 reads TGTGCCAGCAGTTACATGGGACAGGGGGGACAGCAGTACTTC.

This clonotype appeared a few times. V gene TRBV29-1 combines with J gene TRBJ1-2; no firm D call. This CDR3 region has 14 residues. V lost 0 bases and J 4 bases, leaving 12 bases between the germline ends. Per the germline V gene, CDR1 is SQVTM and CDR2 is ANQGSEA. This CDR3 is CSVEDTEILYGYTF. The CDR3 region has the DNA TGCAGCGTTGAAGACACAGAAATCCTCTATGGCTACACCTTC.

The chain has TRBV15 and TRBJ1-5; TRBD1 matches 11 bases. The CDR3 is 15 residues long. J lost 7 bases, V lost 5 bases, and 7 bases had no gene match. Germline V gene sequence: CDR1 LNHNV, CDR2 YYDKDF (reference sequence). CDR3 in DNA: TGTGCCACCAGCGGAAGGACAGGGGGCTTGCAGCCCCAGCATTTT. As protein: CATSGRTGGLQPQHF.

The chain couples TRBV7-3 to TRBJ2-3, with D hard to call. V lost 4 bases and J lost 2, with 4 bases in between. The CDR3 is 12 residues long. Looked up from germline, CDR1 is SGHTA and CDR2 is FQGTGA. CDR3: CASSSHTDTQYF. The CDR3 DNA reads as TGTGCCAGCAGCTCCCACACAGATACGCAGTATTTT.

The rearrangement uses TRBV13 and TRBJ2-2, with 8 bases fitting TRBD2. CDR1 and CDR2 (germline): PRHDT, FYEKMQ (reference sequence). The junction had 30 bases not matched to a gene; V was cut back by 5 bases and J by 7 bases. The CDR3 consists of 22 residues. CDR3 in amino acids: CASSGYSGLEVGETQYFGELFF. As DNA, the CDR3 is TGTGCCAGCAGCGGATACTCGGGACTAGAGGTGGGAGAGACCCAGTATTTCGGGGAGCTGTTTTTT.

This chain connects TRBV4-3 to TRBJ1-6; D ambiguous. Germline V gene sequence: CDR1 LGHNA, CDR2 YSLEER. CDR3 size: 13 residues. Trimming cost V 0 bases and J 9 bases, with 6 bases left between them. The DNA of the CDR3 is TGCGCCAGCAGCCAAGACGGTCGTTCACCCCTCCACTTT. This translates into CASSQDGRSPLHF.

The chain combines TRBV27 with TRBJ2-3; 7 bases map to TRBD2. The CDR3 is 15 amino acids. The germline CDR1 and CDR2 sequences are MNHEY and SMNVEV (reference sequence). V lost 2 bases and J lost 1; bases outside the gene matches: 3. DNA for the CDR3: TGTGCCAGCAGTTTAACGCTAGCGGGCACAGATACGCAGTATTTT. Residues: CASSLTLAGTDTQYF.

The chain employs TRBV6-2 or TRBV6-3 and TRBJ2-3; D possibly corresponds to TRBD2 (6 bases). This CDR3 comprises 14 residues. Trimming removed 1 base from V and 2 bases from J, with 7 bases in between. Germline CDR1 and CDR2: MNHEY and SVGEGT. This chain's CDR3 is CASSYWTTTDTQYF. The DNA of the CDR3 is TGTGCCAGCAGTTACTGGACTACCACAGATACGCAGTATTTT.

This clonotype appeared a few times. The gene calls are TRBV27 and TRBJ1-5, with TRBD1 matching 7 bases. V lost 5 bases and J lost 7; bases outside the gene matches: 8. The CDR3 runs 14 residues. Germline CDR1 MNHEY, CDR2 SMNVEV (reference sequence). The CDR3 sequence is CASSPQGFGQPQHF. CDR3 nucleotides: TGTGCCAGCAGTCCACAGGGGTTCGGACAGCCCCAGCATTTT.

Comments on this clonotype: This CDR3 fails to terminate in the conserved phenylalanine or tryptophan, so it likely reflects a read error. V and J are TRBV15 and TRBJ2-1, with 12 bases lining up with TRBD2. Germline lookup yields CDR1 LNHNV and CDR2 YYDKDF (reference sequence). The ends lost 0 bases at V and 7 bases at J; junction bases unmatched: 10. CDR3 length: 18 amino acids. This chain's CDR3 is CATSRDLALAGGKNEQFS. In nucleotides, the CDR3 is TGTGCCACCAGCAGAGATCTGGCACTAGCGGGGGGTAAGAATGAGCAGTTCTCC.

The rearrangement uses TRBV21-1 and TRBJ2-4. TRBV21-1 is a pseudogene locus. This CDR3 has 16 amino acids. The CDR3: CASSNSRVLAKNIQYF. In nucleotides, the CDR3 is TGTGCCAGCAGCAATAGCAGGGTTCTAGCCAAAAACATTCAGTACTTC.

With regard to this clonotype: At one boundary the junction diverges from the germline segment, which might be a read error. The chain recombines TRBV7-7 with TRBJ2-7; the match to TRBD2 covers 14 bases. The CDR3 sequence is 16 residues long. Germline CDR1 is SSHAT and CDR2 is FNYEAQ (reference sequence). The CDR3 reads CASSPGLAGGIHEQYF. The DNA for the CDR3 is TGTGCTAGCAGCCCCGGACTAGCGGGGGGTATCCACGAGCAGTACTTC.